This T cell receptor (beta chain) came from a study of Graves' ophthalmopathy and Graves' hyperthyroidism. Study outcomes and limitations: From stable hyperthyroidism, ophthalmopathy was separated by a 13-signature model with about 88% sensitivity and approximately 81% specificity.

Excluded were patients with other autoimmune diseases, uncontrolled infections, pregnancy or lactation. Germline CDR1 is MDHEN and CDR2 is SYDVKM. Trimming pared 6 bases from V and 6 bases from J, leaving 15 bases between. The CDR3 totals 13 residues. As for this clonotype: The target antigen is unknown.

Amplification of TCR beta CDR3 regions used RNA transcripts. In the first round, RT-PCR was carried out with HTBI primers, and a multiplex PCR formed the second round. A single record per CDR3 protein comes from TCRdb applying MiXCR to the multiplex PCR reads. Of approximately 160,000 distinct CDR3 sequences in the sample, roughly two fifths are singletons; the top ten hold roughly 8.9%. Specimen: peripheral blood. The receptor was derived from a man aged 25-45 years with Graves' ophthalmopathy. This rearrangement joins TRBV28 to TRBJ2-7; D might be TRBD1 (6 bases). The CDR3 bases are TGTGCCAGCAGGAACGGACAGATCGGCGAGCAGTACTTC. Translating it yields CASRNGQIGEQYF.